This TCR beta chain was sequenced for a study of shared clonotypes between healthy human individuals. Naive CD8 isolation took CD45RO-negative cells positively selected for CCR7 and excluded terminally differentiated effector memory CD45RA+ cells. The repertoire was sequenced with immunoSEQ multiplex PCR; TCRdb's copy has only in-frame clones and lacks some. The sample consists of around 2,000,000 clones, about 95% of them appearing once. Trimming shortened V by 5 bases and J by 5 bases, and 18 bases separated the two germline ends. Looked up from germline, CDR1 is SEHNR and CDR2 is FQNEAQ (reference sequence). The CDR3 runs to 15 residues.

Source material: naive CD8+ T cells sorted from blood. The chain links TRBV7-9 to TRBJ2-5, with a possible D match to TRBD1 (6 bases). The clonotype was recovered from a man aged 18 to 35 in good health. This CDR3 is CASSLYYRDGETQYF. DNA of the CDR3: TGTGCCAGCAGCCTTTATTACAGGGACGGGGAGACCCAGTACTTC.